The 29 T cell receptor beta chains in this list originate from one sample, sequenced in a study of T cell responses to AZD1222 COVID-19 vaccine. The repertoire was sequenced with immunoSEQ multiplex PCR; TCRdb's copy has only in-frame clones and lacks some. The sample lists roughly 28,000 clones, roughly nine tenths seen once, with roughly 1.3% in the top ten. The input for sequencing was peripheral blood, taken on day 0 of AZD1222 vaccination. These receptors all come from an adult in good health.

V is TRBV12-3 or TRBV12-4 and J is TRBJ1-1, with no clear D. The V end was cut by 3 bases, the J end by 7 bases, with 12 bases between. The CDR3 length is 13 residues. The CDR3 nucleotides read TGTGCCAGCAGTTTTATGCCTGGGGATGAAGCTTTCTTT. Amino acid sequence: CASSFMPGDEAFF.

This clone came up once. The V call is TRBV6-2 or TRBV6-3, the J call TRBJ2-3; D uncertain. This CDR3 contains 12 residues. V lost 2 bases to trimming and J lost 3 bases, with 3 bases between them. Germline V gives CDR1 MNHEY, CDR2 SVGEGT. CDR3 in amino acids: CASSYRTDTQYF. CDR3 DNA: TGTGCCAGCAGTTACAGGACAGATACGCAGTATTTT.

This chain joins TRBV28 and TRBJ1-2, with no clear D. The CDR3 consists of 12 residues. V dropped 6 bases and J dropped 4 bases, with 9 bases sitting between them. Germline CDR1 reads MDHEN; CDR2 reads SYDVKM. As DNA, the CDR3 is TGTGCCAGCAGCACGCCCTCCTATGGCTACACCTTC. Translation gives CASSTPSYGYTF.

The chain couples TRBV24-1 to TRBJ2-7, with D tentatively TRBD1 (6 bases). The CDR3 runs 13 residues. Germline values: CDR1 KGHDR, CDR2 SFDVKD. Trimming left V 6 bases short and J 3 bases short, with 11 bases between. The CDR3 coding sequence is TGTGCCACCAGTAAGGGACATCGCTACGAGCAGTACTTC. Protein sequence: CATSKGHRYEQYF.

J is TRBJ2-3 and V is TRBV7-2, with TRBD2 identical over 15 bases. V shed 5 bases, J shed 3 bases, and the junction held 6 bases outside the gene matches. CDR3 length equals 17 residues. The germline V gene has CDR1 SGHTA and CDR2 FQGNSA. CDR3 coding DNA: TGTGCCAGCAGCCAAAGGACTAGCGGGGGGGGGACAGATACGCAGTATTTT. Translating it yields CASSQRTSGGGTDTQYF.

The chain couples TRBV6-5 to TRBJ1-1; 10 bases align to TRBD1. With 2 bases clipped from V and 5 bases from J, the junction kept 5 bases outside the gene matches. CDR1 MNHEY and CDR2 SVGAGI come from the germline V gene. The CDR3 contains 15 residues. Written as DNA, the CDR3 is TGTGCCAGCAGTTACCTGCGGACAGGGGGAACTGAAGCTTTCTTT. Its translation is CASSYLRTGGTEAFF.

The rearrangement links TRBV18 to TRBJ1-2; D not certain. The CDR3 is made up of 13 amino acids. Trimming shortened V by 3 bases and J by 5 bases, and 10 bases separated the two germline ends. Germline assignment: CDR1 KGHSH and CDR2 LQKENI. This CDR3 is CASSPDLIYGYTF. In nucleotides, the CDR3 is TGTGCCAGCTCACCCGATCTAATTTATGGCTACACCTTC.

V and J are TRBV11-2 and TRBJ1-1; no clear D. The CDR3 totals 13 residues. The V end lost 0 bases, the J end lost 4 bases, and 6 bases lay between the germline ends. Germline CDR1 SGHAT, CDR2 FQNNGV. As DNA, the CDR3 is TGTGCCAGCAGCTTAGAGTTAGGCACTGAAGCTTTCTTT. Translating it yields CASSLELGTEAFF.

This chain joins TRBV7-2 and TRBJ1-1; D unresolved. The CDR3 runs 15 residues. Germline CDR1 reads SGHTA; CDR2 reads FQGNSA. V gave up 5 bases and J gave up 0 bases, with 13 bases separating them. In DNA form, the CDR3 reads TGTGCCAGCAGCATCGCGGCGGAAATGAACACTGAAGCTTTCTTT. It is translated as CASSIAAEMNTEAFF. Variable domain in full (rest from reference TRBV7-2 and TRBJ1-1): GAGVSQSPSNKVTEKGKDVELRCDPISGHTALYWYRQSLGQGLEFLIYFQGNSAPDKSGLPSDRFSAERTGGSVSTLTIQRTQQEDSAVYLCASSIAAEMNTEAFFGQGTRLTVV.

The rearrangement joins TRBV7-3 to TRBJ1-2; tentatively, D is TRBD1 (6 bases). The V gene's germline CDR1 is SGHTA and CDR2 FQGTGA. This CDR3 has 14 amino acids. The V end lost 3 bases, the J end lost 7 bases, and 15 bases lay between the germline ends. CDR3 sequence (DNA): TGTGCCAGCAGCTTGGACAGCTGGAGCGGTGGCTACACCTTC. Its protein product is CASSLDSWSGGYTF.

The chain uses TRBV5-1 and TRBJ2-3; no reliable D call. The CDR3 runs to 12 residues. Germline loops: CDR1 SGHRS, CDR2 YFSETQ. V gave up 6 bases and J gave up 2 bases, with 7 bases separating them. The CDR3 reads CASTSYTDTQYF. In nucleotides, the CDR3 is TGCGCCAGCACCTCTTACACAGATACGCAGTATTTT.

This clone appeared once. The CDR3 DNA follows: TGTGCCAGCAGTTACAACGGGATCTCTGGAAACACCATATATTTT. It translates to CASSYNGISGNTIYF. The V call is TRBV6-5, the J call TRBJ1-3; D gene uncertain. This CDR3 contains 15 residues. From germline, CDR1 is MNHEY and CDR2 SVGAGI. V lost 2 bases, J lost 0 bases, and 8 bases lay in between.

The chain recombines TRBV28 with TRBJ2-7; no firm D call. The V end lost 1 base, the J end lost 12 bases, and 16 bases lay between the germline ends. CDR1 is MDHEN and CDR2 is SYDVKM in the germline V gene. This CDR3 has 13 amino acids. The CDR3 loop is CASSLSSLEDLYF. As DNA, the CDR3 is TGTGCCAGCAGTTTATCGTCCCTAGAGGACCTGTACTTC.

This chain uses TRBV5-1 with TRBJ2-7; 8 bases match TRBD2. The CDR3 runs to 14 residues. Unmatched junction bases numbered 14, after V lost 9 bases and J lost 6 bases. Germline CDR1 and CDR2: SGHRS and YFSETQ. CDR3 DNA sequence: TGCGCCACCTCAGCCGGGACTAGTAAGGCCGAGCAGTACTTC. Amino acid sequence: CATSAGTSKAEQYF.

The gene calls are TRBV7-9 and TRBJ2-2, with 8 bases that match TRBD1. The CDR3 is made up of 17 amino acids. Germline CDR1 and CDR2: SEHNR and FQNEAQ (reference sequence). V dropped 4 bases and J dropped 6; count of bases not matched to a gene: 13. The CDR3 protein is CASSSPLTGDLAGELFF. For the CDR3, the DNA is TGTGCCAGCAGCTCGCCCTTGACAGGGGACCTCGCCGGGGAGCTGTTTTTT.

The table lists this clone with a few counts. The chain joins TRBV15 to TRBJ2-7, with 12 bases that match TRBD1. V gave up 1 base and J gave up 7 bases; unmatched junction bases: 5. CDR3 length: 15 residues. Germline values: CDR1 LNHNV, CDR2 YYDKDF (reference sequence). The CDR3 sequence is CATSRAGTGGQEQYF. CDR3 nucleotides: TGTGCCACCAGCAGAGCCGGGACAGGGGGCCAAGAGCAGTACTTC.

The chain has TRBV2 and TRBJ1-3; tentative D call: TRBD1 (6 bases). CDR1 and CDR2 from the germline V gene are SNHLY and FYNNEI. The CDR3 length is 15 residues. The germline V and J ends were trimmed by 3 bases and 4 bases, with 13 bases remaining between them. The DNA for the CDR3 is TGTGCCAGCAGTGACGGGGGGGCATCGGGAAACACCATATATTTT. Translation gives CASSDGGASGNTIYF.

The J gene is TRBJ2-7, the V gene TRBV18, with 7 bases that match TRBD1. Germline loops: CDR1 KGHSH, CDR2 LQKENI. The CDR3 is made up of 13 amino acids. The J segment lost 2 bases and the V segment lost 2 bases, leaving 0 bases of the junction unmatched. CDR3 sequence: CASSPGTAYEQYF. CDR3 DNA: TGTGCCAGCTCACCAGGGACAGCCTACGAGCAGTACTTC.

The CDR3, as DNA: TGTGCCAGCTCGTACGACCGGGTCTACGAGCAGTACTTC. Encoded protein: CASSYDRVYEQYF. J is TRBJ2-7 and V is TRBV18; no firm D call. The CDR3 runs 13 residues. In germline, CDR1 is KGHSH, CDR2 LQKENI. Trimming stripped 6 bases from V and 3 bases from J, with 12 bases between.

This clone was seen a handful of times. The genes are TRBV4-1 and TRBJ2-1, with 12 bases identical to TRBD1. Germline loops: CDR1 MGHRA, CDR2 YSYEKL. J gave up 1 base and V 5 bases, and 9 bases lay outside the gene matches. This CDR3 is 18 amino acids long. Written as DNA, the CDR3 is TGCGCCAGCAGCTCCCGGGACAGGGGGCTTGTATCCTACAATGAGCAGTTCTTC. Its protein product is CASSSRDRGLVSYNEQFF.

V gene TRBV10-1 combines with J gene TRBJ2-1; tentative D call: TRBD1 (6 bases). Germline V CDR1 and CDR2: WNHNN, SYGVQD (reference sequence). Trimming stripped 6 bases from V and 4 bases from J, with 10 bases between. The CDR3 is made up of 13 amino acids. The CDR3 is CASSPGQYNEQFF. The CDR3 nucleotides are TGCGCCAGCAGCCCTGGACAGTACAATGAGCAGTTCTTC.

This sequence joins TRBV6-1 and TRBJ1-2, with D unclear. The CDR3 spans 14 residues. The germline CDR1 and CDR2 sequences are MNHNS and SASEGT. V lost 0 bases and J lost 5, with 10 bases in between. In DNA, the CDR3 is TGTGCCAGCAGTGAAGCGGGTACCAGTTATGGCTACACCTTC. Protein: CASSEAGTSYGYTF.

The CDR3 sequence is CATSDGGVNTGELFF. The CDR3 nucleotides are TGTGCCACCAGTGATGGCGGAGTGAACACCGGGGAGCTGTTTTTT. The rearrangement links TRBV24-1 to TRBJ2-2; no reliable D call. The CDR3 sequence is 15 residues long. Germline CDR1 reads KGHDR; CDR2 reads SFDVKD. V was cut by 3 bases and J by 1 base, with 8 bases left in between.

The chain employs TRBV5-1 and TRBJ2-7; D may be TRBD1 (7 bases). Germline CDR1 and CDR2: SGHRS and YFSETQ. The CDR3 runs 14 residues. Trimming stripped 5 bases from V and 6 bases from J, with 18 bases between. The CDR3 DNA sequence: TGCGCCAGCAGTTCAGGACAGGTGGAGGGCGAGCAGTACTTC. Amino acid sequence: CASSSGQVEGEQYF. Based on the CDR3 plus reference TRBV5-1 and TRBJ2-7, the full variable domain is KAGVTQTPRYLIKTRGQQVTLSCSPISGHRSVSWYQQTPGQGLQFLFEYFSETQRNKGNFPGRFSGRQFSNSRSEMNVSTLELGDSALYLCASSSGQVEGEQYFGPGTRLTVT.

The CDR3 loop is CASSSGQTSISGYTF. The CDR3 region has the DNA TGCGCCAGCAGCTCTGGACAGACCTCCATATCAGGCTACACCTTC. The chain couples TRBV5-1 to TRBJ1-2, with D perhaps matching TRBD1 (6 bases). Germline loops: CDR1 SGHRS, CDR2 YFSETQ. This CDR3 has 15 amino acids. With 3 bases removed from V and 8 bases from J, the gap between germline ends came to 20 bases.

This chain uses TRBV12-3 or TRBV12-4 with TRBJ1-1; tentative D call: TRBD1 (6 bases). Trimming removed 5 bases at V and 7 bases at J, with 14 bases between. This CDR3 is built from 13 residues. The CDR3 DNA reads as TGTGCCAGCAGTCCGGGACAAGGATATGAAGCTTTCTTT. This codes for CASSPGQGYEAFF.

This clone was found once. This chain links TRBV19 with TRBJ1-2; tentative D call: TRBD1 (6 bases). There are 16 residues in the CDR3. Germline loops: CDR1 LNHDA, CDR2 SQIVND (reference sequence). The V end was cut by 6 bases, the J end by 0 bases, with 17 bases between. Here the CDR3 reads CASSDRIGSSNYGYTF. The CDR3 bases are TGTGCCAGTAGCGACAGGATTGGGAGCTCTAACTATGGCTACACCTTC.

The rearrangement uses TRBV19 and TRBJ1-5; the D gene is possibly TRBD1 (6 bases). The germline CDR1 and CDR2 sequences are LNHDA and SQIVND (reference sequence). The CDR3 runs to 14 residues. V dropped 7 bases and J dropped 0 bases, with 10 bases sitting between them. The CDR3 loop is CASMSRGSNQPQHF. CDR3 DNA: TGTGCCAGTATGTCCAGGGGTAGCAATCAGCCCCAGCATTTT.

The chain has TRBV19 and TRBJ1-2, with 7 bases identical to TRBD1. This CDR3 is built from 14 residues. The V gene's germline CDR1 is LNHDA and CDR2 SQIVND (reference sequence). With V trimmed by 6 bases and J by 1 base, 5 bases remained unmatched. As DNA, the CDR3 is TGTGCCAGTAGGATGACAGGGTTTAACTATGGCTACACCTTC. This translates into CASRMTGFNYGYTF.